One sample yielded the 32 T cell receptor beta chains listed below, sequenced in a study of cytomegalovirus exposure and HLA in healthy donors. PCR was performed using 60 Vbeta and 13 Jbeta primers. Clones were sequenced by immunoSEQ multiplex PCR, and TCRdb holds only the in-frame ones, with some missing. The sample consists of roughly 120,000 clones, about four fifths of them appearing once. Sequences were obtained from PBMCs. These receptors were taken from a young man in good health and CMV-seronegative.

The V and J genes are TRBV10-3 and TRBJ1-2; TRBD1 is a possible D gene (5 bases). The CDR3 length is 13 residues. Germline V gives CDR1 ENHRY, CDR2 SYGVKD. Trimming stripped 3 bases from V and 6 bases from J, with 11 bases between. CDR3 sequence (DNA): TGTGCCATCAGTGAAACAGGAGGGCATGGCTACACCTTC. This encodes CAISETGGHGYTF.

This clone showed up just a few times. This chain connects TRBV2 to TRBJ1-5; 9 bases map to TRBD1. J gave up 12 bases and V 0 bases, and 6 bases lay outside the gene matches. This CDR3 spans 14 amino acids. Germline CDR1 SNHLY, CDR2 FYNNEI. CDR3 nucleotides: TGTGCCAGCAGTGAAGCCTGGGACAGGGCTTTCCAGCATTTT. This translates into CASSEAWDRAFQHF.

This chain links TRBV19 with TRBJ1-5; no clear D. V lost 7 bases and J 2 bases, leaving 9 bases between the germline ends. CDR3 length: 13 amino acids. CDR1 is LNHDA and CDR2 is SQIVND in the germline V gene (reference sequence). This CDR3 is CASNPSGNQPQHF. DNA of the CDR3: TGTGCCAGTAACCCGTCGGGCAATCAGCCCCAGCATTTT.

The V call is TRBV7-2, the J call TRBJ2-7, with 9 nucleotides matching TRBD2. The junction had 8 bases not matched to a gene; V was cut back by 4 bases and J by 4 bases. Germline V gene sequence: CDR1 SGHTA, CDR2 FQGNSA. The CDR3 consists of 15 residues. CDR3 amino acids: CASSSEASGIYEQYF. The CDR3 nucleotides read TGTGCCAGCAGCTCGGAGGCTAGCGGGATTTACGAGCAGTACTTC.

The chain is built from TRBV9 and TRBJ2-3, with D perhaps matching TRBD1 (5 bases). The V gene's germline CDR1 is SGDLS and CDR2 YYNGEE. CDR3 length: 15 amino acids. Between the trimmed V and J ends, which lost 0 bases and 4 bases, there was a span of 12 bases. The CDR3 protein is CASSVGGPQADTQYF. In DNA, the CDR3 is TGTGCCAGCAGCGTAGGGGGCCCTCAGGCAGATACGCAGTATTTT.

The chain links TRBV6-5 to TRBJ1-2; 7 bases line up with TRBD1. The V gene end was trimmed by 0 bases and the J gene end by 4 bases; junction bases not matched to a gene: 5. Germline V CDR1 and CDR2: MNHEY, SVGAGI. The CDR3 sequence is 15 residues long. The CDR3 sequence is CASSYSGTEGYGYTF. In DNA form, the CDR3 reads TGTGCCAGCAGTTACTCCGGGACAGAAGGCTATGGCTACACCTTC.

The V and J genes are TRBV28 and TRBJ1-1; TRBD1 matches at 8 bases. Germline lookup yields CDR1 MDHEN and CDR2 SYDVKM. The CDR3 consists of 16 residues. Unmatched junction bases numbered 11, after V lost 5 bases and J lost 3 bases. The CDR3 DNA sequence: TGTGCCAGCAGTAACCGACAGGGGCGATATTACACTGAAGCTTTCTTT. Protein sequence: CASSNRQGRYYTEAFF.

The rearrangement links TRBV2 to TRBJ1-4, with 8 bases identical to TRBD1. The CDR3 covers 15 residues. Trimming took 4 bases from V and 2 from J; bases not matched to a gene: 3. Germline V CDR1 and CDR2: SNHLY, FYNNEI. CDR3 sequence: CASSVSGGTNEKLFF. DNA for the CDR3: TGTGCCAGCAGTGTGTCAGGGGGCACTAATGAAAAACTGTTTTTT.

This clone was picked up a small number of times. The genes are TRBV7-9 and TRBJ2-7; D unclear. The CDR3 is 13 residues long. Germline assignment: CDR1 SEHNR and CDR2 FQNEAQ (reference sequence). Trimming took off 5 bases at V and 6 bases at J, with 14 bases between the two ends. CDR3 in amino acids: CASSASIAGEQYF. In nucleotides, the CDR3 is TGTGCCAGCAGCGCGTCCATCGCAGGCGAGCAGTACTTC. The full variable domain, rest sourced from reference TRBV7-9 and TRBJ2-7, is DTGVSQNPRHKITKRGQNVTFRCDPISEHNRLYWYRQTLGQGPEFLTYFQNEAQLEKSRLLSDRFSAERPKGSFSTLEIQRTEQGDSAMYLCASSASIAGEQYFGPGTRLTVT.

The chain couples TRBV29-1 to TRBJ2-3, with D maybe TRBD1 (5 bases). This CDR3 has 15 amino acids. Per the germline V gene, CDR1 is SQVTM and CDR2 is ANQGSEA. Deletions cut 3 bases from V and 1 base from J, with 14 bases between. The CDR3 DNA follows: TGCAGCGTTGAGTTGTGGGGCGGAGGCACAGATACGCAGTATTTT. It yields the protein CSVELWGGGTDTQYF.

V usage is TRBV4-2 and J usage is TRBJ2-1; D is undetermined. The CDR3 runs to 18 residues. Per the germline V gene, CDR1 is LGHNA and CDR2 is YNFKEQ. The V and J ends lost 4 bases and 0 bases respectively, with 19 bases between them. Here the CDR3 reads CASSPLYYDSSSYNEQFF. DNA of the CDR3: TGTGCCAGCAGCCCCTTATACTACGATTCATCCTCCTACAATGAGCAGTTCTTC.

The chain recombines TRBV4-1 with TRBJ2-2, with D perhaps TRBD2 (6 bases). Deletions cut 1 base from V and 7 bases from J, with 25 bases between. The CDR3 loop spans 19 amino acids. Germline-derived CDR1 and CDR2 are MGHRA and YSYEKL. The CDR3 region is CASSQGEALSKRRIGELFF. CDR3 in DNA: TGCGCCAGCAGCCAAGGGGAGGCCCTAAGTAAACGGAGGATCGGGGAGCTGTTTTTT.

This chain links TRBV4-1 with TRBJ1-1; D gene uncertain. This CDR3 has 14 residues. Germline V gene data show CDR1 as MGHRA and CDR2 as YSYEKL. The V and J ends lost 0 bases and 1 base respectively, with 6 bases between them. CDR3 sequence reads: CASSQDPTNTEAFF. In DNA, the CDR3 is TGCGCCAGCAGCCAAGATCCTACGAACACTGAAGCTTTCTTT.

CDR3 DNA sequence: TGTGCCAGCAGCCTTCGGGGAAAAAACATTCAGTACTTC. It is translated as CASSLRGKNIQYF. The rearrangement links TRBV7-2 to TRBJ2-4; perhaps TRBD2 as D (5 bases). In germline, CDR1 is SGHTA, CDR2 FQGNSA. The V and J ends lost 5 bases and 4 bases respectively, with 9 bases between them. There are 13 residues in the CDR3. The whole variable domain, remainder taken from reference TRBV7-2 and TRBJ2-4, is GAGVSQSPSNKVTEKGKDVELRCDPISGHTALYWYRQSLGQGLEFLIYFQGNSAPDKSGLPSDRFSAERTGGSVSTLTIQRTQQEDSAVYLCASSLRGKNIQYFGAGTRLSVL.

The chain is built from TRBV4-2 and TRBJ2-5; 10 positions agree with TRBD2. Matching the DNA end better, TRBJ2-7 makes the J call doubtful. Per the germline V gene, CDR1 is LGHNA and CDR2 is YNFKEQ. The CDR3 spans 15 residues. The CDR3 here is CASSQQAGGSYEQYF. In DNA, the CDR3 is TGTGCCAGCAGCCAACAAGCGGGAGGGTCCTACGAGCAGTACTTC.

The CDR3 loop reads CASSLTAGDYGYTF. The CDR3 DNA is TGTGCCAGCAGCTTAACGGCGGGGGACTATGGCTACACCTTC. This rearrangement joins TRBV7-6 to TRBJ1-2, with D possibly TRBD1 on 5 matching bases. The V and J ends lost 2 bases and 3 bases respectively, with 10 bases between them. Germline CDR1 and CDR2: SGHVS and FNYEAQ. This CDR3 spans 14 amino acids.

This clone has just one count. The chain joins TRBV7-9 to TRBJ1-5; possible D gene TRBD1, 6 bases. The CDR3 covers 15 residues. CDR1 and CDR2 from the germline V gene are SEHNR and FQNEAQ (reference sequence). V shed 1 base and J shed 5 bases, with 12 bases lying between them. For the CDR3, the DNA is TGTGCCAGCAGCTTAGGAGGGGGTCGCGATCAGCCCCAGCATTTT. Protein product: CASSLGGGRDQPQHF. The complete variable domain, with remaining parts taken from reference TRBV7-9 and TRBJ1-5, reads DTGVSQNPRHKITKRGQNVTFRCDPISEHNRLYWYRQTLGQGPEFLTYFQNEAQLEKSRLLSDRFSAERPKGSFSTLEIQRTEQGDSAMYLCASSLGGGRDQPQHFGDGTRLSIL.

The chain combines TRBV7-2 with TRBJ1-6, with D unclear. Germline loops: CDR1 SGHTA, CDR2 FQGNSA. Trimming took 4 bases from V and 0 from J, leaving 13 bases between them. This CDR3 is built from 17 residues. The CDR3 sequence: CASSYTLQSSYNSPLHF. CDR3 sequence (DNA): TGTGCCAGCAGCTACACCCTACAGAGCTCCTATAATTCACCCCTCCACTTT.

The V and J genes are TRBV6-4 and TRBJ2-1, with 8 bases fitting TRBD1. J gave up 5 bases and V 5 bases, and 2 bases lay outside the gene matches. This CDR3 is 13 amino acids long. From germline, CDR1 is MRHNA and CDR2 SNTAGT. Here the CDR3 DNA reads TGTGCCAGCAGTCTACAGGGGGACAATGAGCAGTTCTTC. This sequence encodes CASSLQGDNEQFF.

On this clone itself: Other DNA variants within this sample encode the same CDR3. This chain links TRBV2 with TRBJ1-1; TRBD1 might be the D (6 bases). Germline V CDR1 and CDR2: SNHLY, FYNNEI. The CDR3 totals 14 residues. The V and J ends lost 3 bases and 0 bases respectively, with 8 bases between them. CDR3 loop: CASSDRGMNTEAFF. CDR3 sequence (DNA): TGTGCCAGCAGTGACAGGGGCATGAACACTGAAGCTTTCTTT.

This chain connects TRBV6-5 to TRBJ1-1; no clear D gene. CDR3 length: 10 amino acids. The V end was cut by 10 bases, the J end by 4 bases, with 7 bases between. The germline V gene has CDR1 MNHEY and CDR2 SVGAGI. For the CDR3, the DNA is TGTGCCACCGGTCGCACTGAAGCTTTCTTT. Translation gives CATGRTEAFF.

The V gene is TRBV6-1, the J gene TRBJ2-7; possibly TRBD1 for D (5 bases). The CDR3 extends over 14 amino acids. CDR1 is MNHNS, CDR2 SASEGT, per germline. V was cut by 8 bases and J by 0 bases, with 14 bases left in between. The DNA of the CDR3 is TGTGCCAGCCGACCACATGGGGCCTCCTACGAGCAGTACTTC. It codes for CASRPHGASYEQYF.

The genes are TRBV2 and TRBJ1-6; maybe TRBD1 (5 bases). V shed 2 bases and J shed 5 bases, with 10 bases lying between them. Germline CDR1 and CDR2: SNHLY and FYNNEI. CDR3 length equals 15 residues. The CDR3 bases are TGTGCCAGCAGTGAATTCGGCAGGGATAATTCACCCCTCCACTTT. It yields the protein CASSEFGRDNSPLHF.

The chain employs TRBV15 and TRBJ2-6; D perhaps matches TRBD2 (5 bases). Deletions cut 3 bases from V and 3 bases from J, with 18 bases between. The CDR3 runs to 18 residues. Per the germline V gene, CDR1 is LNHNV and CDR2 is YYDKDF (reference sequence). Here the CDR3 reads CATSSLLRGYGGANVLTF. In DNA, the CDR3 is TGTGCCACCAGCAGCTTACTGCGAGGGTATGGTGGGGCCAACGTCCTGACTTTC.

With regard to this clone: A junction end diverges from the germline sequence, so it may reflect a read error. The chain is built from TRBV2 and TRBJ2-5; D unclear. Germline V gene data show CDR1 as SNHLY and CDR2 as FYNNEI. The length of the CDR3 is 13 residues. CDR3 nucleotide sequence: TGTGCCAGCAGAGAAGACATGGAGGAGACCCAGTACTTC. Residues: CASREDMEETQYF.

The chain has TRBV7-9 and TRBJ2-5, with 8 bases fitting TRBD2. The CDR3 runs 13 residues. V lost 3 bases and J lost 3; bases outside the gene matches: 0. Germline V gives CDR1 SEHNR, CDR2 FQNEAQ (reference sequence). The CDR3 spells CASSLRGEETQYF. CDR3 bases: TGTGCCAGCAGCTTGCGGGGGGAAGAGACCCAGTACTTC.

DNA for the CDR3: TGTGCCAGCAGTGGGGCGGGGGGGAACAACTACTTCACAGATACGCAGTATTTT. Amino acid sequence: CASSGAGGNNYFTDTQYF. The chain carries TRBV28 and TRBJ2-3; TRBD2 aligns across 9 bases. With V trimmed by 5 bases and J by 2 bases, 14 bases remained unmatched. Germline V lookup: CDR1 MDHEN, CDR2 SYDVKM. The CDR3 contains 18 residues.

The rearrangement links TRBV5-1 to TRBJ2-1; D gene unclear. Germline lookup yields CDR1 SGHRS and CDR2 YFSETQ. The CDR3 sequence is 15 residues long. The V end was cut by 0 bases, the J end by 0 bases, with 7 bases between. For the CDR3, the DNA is TGCGCCAGCAGCTTGGTACAGAGCTCCTACAATGAGCAGTTCTTC. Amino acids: CASSLVQSSYNEQFF.

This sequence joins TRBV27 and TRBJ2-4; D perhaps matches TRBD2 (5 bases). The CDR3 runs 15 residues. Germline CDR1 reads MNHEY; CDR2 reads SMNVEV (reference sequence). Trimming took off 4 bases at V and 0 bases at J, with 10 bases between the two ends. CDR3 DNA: TGTGCCAGCAGTTCTGGAGGACTAGCCAAAAACATTCAGTACTTC. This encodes CASSSGGLAKNIQYF.

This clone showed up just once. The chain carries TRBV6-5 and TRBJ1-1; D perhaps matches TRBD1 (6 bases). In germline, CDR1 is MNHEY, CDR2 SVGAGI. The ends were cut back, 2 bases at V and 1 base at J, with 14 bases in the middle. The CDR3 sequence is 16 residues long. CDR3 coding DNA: TGTGCCAGCAGTTACGACTCGACAGGACAGAACACTGAAGCTTTCTTT. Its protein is CASSYDSTGQNTEAFF.

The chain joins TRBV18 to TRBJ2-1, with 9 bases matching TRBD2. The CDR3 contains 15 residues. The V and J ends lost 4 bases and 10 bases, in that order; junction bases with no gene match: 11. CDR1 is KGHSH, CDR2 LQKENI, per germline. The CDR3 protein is CASSRGIAGVNEQFF. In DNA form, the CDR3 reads TGTGCCAGCTCACGGGGCATAGCGGGAGTTAACGAGCAGTTCTTC. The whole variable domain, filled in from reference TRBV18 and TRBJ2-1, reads NAGVMQNPRHLVRRRGQEARLRCSPMKGHSHVYWYRQLPEEGLKFMVYLQKENIIDESGMPKERFSAEFPKEGPSILRIQQVVRGDSAAYFCASSRGIAGVNEQFFGPGTRLTVL.

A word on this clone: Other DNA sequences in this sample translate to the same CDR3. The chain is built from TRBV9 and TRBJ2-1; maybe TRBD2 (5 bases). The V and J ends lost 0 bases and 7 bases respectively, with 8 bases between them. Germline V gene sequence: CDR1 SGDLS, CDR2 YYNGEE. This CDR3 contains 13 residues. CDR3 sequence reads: CASSVVSGNEQFF. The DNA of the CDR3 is TGTGCCAGCAGCGTAGTATCGGGAAATGAGCAGTTCTTC.